The 27 T cell receptor beta chains reported below all come from one sample, sequenced in a study of cytomegalovirus exposure and HLA in healthy donors. 13 Jbeta primers and 60 Vbeta primers were used for the PCR. Sequencing was performed with immunoSEQ multiplex PCR; in TCRdb, only in-frame clones are kept and a portion is missing. The sample includes 150,000 or so clones, 80% of them seen just once. The sequenced sample consisted of PBMCs. Receptor source: a woman between 45 and 60 years old in good health and CMV-seropositive.

V and J are TRBV6-5 and TRBJ1-1; no definite D call. The V end was cut by 3 bases, the J end by 1 base, with 12 bases between. The V gene's germline CDR1 is MNHEY and CDR2 SVGAGI. The CDR3 loop spans 15 amino acids. CDR3: CASSYGNTWNTEAFF. The CDR3 bases are TGTGCCAGCAGTTATGGTAACACCTGGAACACTGAAGCTTTCTTT.

The J gene is TRBJ2-5, the V gene TRBV5-1; 8 bases are a match to TRBD2. Germline CDR1 reads SGHRS; CDR2 reads YFSETQ. The V segment lost 0 bases and the J segment 5 bases; nucleotides outside the gene matches: 15. The CDR3 runs 18 residues. This CDR3 is CASSLERTSHNGVETQYF. The CDR3 DNA is TGCGCCAGCAGCTTGGAACGGACTAGCCACAACGGGGTGGAGACCCAGTACTTC.

There are a few counts of this clone. The chain carries TRBV15 and TRBJ2-1; TRBD1 matches 7 bases. Germline CDR1 reads LNHNV; CDR2 reads YYDKDF (reference sequence). The CDR3 is 17 amino acids. V was pared by 5 bases and J by 1 base, with 11 bases of the junction left unmatched. CDR3 DNA sequence: TGTGCCACCAGCGAGGGAGCGACAGGGCCTTCCTACAATGAGCAGTTCTTC. Protein product: CATSEGATGPSYNEQFF.

This chain links TRBV18 with TRBJ2-7; D is unresolved. From germline, CDR1 is KGHSH and CDR2 LQKENI. Trimming removed 0 bases from V and 7 bases from J, with 10 bases in between. The length of the CDR3 is 13 residues. In nucleotides, the CDR3 is TGTGCCAGCTCACCACCTTCCCGAGGAGAGCAGTACTTC. Its translation: CASSPPSRGEQYF.

The rearrangement uses TRBV19 and TRBJ1-5, with D tentatively TRBD1 (6 bases). In germline, CDR1 is LNHDA, CDR2 SQIVND (reference sequence). Trimming pared 2 bases from V and 4 bases from J, leaving 18 bases between. The CDR3 loop spans 17 amino acids. The CDR3: CASSIRQARGNNQPQHF. The CDR3 DNA reads TGTGCCAGTAGTATACGGCAGGCTAGGGGGAATAATCAGCCCCAGCATTTT.

The gene calls are TRBV6-1 and TRBJ2-7; D not certain. From germline, CDR1 is MNHNS and CDR2 SASEGT. The CDR3 is made up of 14 amino acids. V dropped 0 bases and J dropped 3 bases, with 9 bases sitting between them. The CDR3 loop is CASSEAQLNYEQYF. CDR3 nucleotide sequence: TGTGCCAGCAGTGAAGCTCAGTTAAACTACGAGCAGTACTTC.

This clone was found once. The V gene is TRBV7-3, the J gene TRBJ2-1; maybe TRBD1 (5 bases). Germline CDR1 and CDR2: SGHTA and FQGTGA. The germline V and J ends were trimmed by 5 bases and 4 bases, with 9 bases remaining between them. This CDR3 is built from 13 residues. The CDR3 sequence: CASSPQGYNEQFF. The CDR3 DNA reads as TGTGCCAGCAGCCCCCAGGGTTACAATGAGCAGTTCTTC.

The chain joins TRBV7-8 to TRBJ2-7; 9 nucleotides align to TRBD1. This CDR3 region has 14 residues. V dropped 4 bases and J dropped 7; count of bases not matched to a gene: 8. The germline gives CDR1 SGHVS, CDR2 FQNEAQ. CDR3 in DNA: TGTGCCAGCAGCTCCCGGACAGGGGCAGGAGAGCAGTACTTC. It codes for CASSSRTGAGEQYF.

CDR3 nucleotides: TGTGCCAGCTCATCAACCCCGGGACAGACCTACGAGCAGTACTTC. As protein: CASSSTPGQTYEQYF. The chain combines TRBV18 with TRBJ2-7; 7 bases line up with TRBD1. Germline values: CDR1 KGHSH, CDR2 LQKENI. V was pared by 5 bases and J by 2 bases, with 9 bases of the junction left unmatched. CDR3 length equals 15 residues. The entire variable domain, with the rest obtained from reference TRBV18 and TRBJ2-7, is as follows: NAGVMQNPRHLVRRRGQEARLRCSPMKGHSHVYWYRQLPEEGLKFMVYLQKENIIDESGMPKERFSAEFPKEGPSILRIQQVVRGDSAAYFCASSSTPGQTYEQYFGPGTRLTVT.

The chain has TRBV4-3 and TRBJ2-7; tentative D call: TRBD1 (5 bases). The CDR3 is 14 amino acids. CDR1 is LGHNA, CDR2 YSLEER, per germline. Deletions cut 4 bases from V and 4 bases from J, with 14 bases between. In DNA form, the CDR3 reads TGCGCCAGCAGCCCAGGCACAGGAACATACGAGCAGTACTTC. Amino acids: CASSPGTGTYEQYF.

This clone was counted once. The chain joins TRBV5-6 to TRBJ2-7; a weak D match, TRBD1 (5 bases). Germline V CDR1 and CDR2: SGHDT, YYEEEE. Deletions cut 5 bases from V and 2 bases from J, with 14 bases between. The CDR3 length is 14 residues. The DNA for the CDR3 is TGTGCCAGCAGAAAAATAGACAGCACCTACGAGCAGTACTTC. Amino acid sequence: CASRKIDSTYEQYF.

V gene TRBV7-2 combines with J gene TRBJ2-2; TRBD2 is a possible D gene (6 bases). The germline V gene has CDR1 SGHTA and CDR2 FQGNSA. The ends were cut back, 8 bases at V and 6 bases at J, with 19 bases in the middle. The CDR3 is 15 amino acids. CDR3 bases: TGTGCCAGCGGGGGGACTTCCCAGCGAGCCGGGGAGCTGTTTTTT. Protein: CASGGTSQRAGELFF. The variable domain in full, with the rest retrieved from reference TRBV7-2 and TRBJ2-2, is GAGVSQSPSNKVTEKGKDVELRCDPISGHTALYWYRQSLGQGLEFLIYFQGNSAPDKSGLPSDRFSAERTGGSVSTLTIQRTQQEDSAVYLCASGGTSQRAGELFFGEGSRLTVL.

This clone is a singleton in its sample. The rearrangement joins TRBV27 to TRBJ1-2, with D unresolved. With 7 bases removed from V and 7 bases from J, the gap between germline ends came to 16 bases. This CDR3 is built from 13 residues. Germline V gene sequence: CDR1 MNHEY, CDR2 SMNVEV (reference sequence). The CDR3 loop reads CASTNYPPSGYTF. DNA of the CDR3: TGTGCCAGCACCAATTACCCCCCTAGTGGCTACACCTTC.

This clone was observed a handful of times. The V and J genes are TRBV4-2 and TRBJ1-1; 12 bases fit TRBD1. The trim removed 4 bases at V and 0 bases at J, leaving 9 bases unmatched. The CDR3 length is 18 residues. From germline, CDR1 is LGHNA and CDR2 YNFKEQ. Here the CDR3 DNA reads TGTGCCAGCAGCCCCCGGGACAGGGGGCGGGTTGTGAACACTGAAGCTTTCTTT. It is translated as CASSPRDRGRVVNTEAFF.

The chain carries TRBV10-3 and TRBJ2-3; 7 nucleotides match TRBD2. CDR3 length: 14 amino acids. The germline CDR1 and CDR2 sequences are ENHRY and SYGVKD. After removal of 2 bases from V and 1 base from J, the junction contained 0 bases not matched to a gene. The CDR3 coding sequence is TGTGCCATCAGTGAGACTAGCGGCACAGATACGCAGTATTTT. Its translation: CAISETSGTDTQYF.

This clone was observed a handful of times. Other DNA sequences in the same sample also yield this CDR3. V and J are TRBV28 and TRBJ1-3, with D maybe TRBD1 (5 bases). This CDR3 has 15 residues. The germline V gene encodes CDR1 MDHEN and CDR2 SYDVKM. The V and J ends lost 2 bases and 1 base respectively, with 9 bases between them. The CDR3 nucleotides read TGTGCCAGCAGTTTACGGGGGGGATCTGGAAACACCATATATTTT. It is translated as CASSLRGGSGNTIYF.

Only a few counts were recorded for this clone. The genes are TRBV7-9 and TRBJ1-4; D call uncertain. The germline gives CDR1 SEHNR, CDR2 FQNEAQ (reference sequence). V was trimmed by 2 bases and J by 8 bases, leaving 9 bases between them. The CDR3 contains 13 residues. The CDR3 DNA reads TGTGCCAGCAGCTTATACAGAAGCGAAAAACTGTTTTTT. Its protein product is CASSLYRSEKLFF.

The chain carries TRBV6-6 and TRBJ2-2, with 9 positions matching TRBD1. Germline V gene sequence: CDR1 MNHNY, CDR2 SVGAGI (reference sequence). The CDR3 is 15 residues long. V dropped 8 bases and J dropped 6; count of bases not matched to a gene: 10. This CDR3 is CASERDRATPGELFF. The CDR3 nucleotides read TGTGCCAGCGAGCGGGACAGGGCGACACCCGGGGAGCTGTTTTTT.

This clone came up once. The chain carries TRBV2 and TRBJ1-4, with D possibly TRBD1 on 6 matching bases. Germline CDR1 reads SNHLY; CDR2 reads FYNNEI. The ends were cut back, 4 bases at V and 0 bases at J, with 18 bases in the middle. The CDR3 totals 18 residues. This CDR3 reads CASSVRGAQSPTNEKLFF. The CDR3 DNA follows: TGTGCCAGCAGTGTTCGGGGGGCCCAATCCCCAACTAATGAAAAACTGTTTTTT.

The chain joins TRBV7-2 to TRBJ2-7; 10 bases match TRBD1. Germline V lookup: CDR1 SGHTA, CDR2 FQGNSA. The CDR3 spans 15 residues. V was clipped by 2 bases and J by 3 bases; unmatched bases: 4. The CDR3 loop reads CASSLTGQGGYEQYF. DNA for the CDR3: TGTGCCAGCAGCTTAACTGGACAGGGGGGCTACGAGCAGTACTTC.

The chain has TRBV7-9 and TRBJ1-4; D possibly corresponds to TRBD1 (6 bases). V lost 4 bases to trimming and J lost 0 bases, with 15 bases between them. Per the germline V gene, CDR1 is SEHNR and CDR2 is FQNEAQ (reference sequence). The length of the CDR3 is 17 residues. The CDR3 region is CASSYKQGIATNEKLFF. CDR3 DNA: TGTGCCAGCAGCTATAAACAGGGAATTGCAACTAATGAAAAACTGTTTTTT.

The gene calls are TRBV10-3 and TRBJ2-3; TRBD2 might be the D (6 bases). This CDR3 has 17 amino acids. Germline values: CDR1 ENHRY, CDR2 SYGVKD. V lost 0 bases, J lost 5 bases, and 18 bases lay in between. CDR3 loop: CAISESRLVSVVDTQYF. In nucleotides, the CDR3 is TGTGCCATCAGTGAGTCGAGACTAGTTTCTGTGGTAGATACGCAGTATTTT.

CDR3 sequence: CASSQSTGTQYF. DNA for the CDR3: TGCGCCAGCAGTCAATCGACAGGGACGCAGTATTTT. The rearrangement joins TRBV23-1 to TRBJ2-3, with 7 bases matching TRBD1. TRBV23-1 falls under the ORF class, with uncertain function. This CDR3 contains 12 residues. The V gene end was trimmed by 0 bases and the J gene end by 9 bases; junction bases not matched to a gene: 0.

The sample holds one count of this clone. The rearrangement links TRBV19 to TRBJ1-1; D is unresolved. Deletions cut 4 bases from V and 5 bases from J, with 17 bases between. Germline CDR1 LNHDA, CDR2 SQIVND (reference sequence). The CDR3 consists of 15 residues. The CDR3 is CASSTLTGFRTEAFF. In nucleotides, the CDR3 is TGTGCCAGTAGTACACTAACGGGGTTTAGGACTGAAGCTTTCTTT.

The chain combines TRBV6-5 with TRBJ2-7; TRBD2 might be the D (6 bases). The CDR3 runs 13 residues. Deletions cut 6 bases from V and 5 bases from J, with 14 bases between. Germline-derived CDR1 and CDR2 are MNHEY and SVGAGI. The DNA of the CDR3 is TGTGCCAGCAGCTCCCCGGGAGCCCACGAGCAGTACTTC. It translates to CASSSPGAHEQYF.

The rearrangement links TRBV4-2 to TRBJ2-1; weak D call: TRBD1 (5 bases). The length of the CDR3 is 17 residues. Trimming took 0 bases from V and 5 from J, leaving 17 bases between them. Germline CDR1 is LGHNA and CDR2 is YNFKEQ. CDR3 DNA: TGTGCCAGCAGCCAAGATACCCCCAGGGTGAGCGACAATGAGCAGTTCTTC. As protein: CASSQDTPRVSDNEQFF.

This clone was recorded a few times. J is TRBJ2-5 and V is TRBV10-3; 7 bases align to TRBD2. The CDR3 is 17 amino acids. The V gene's germline CDR1 is ENHRY and CDR2 SYGVKD. With V trimmed by 4 bases and J by 2 bases, 13 bases remained unmatched. The CDR3 coding sequence is TGTGCCATCAGTGGTGGCCGCGGGAGCGGACTACAAGAGACCCAGTACTTC. This translates into CAISGGRGSGLQETQYF.